This T cell receptor (beta chain) is from a study of cytomegalovirus exposure and HLA in healthy donors. In regard to this clone: The antigen remains undetermined.

General study findings and limits: Most TCR sequences were seen very rarely across donors, but some public TCRs occurred in many.

Using immunoSEQ multiplex PCR, the repertoire was profiled, and TCRdb retains in-frame clones only, with some absent. The sample includes 150,000 to 200,000 clones, almost 85% of them seen just once. Source material: PBMCs. This TCR was sampled from a man aged 25-40 years in good health and CMV-seropositive.

The CDR3 bases are TGTGCCAGCAGCAGCCCCCTAGCGACTGGAGATCGAGAGACCCAGTACTTC. Translated, it gives CASSSPLATGDRETQYF. V is TRBV7-9 and J is TRBJ2-5, with D possibly TRBD2 on 6 matching bases. Germline CDR1 is SEHNR and CDR2 is FQNEAQ (reference sequence). The CDR3 runs to 17 residues. Deletions cut 5 bases from V and 4 bases from J, with 23 bases between.